Each of the 27 T cell receptor beta chains below was sequenced from the same sample in a study of cytomegalovirus exposure and HLA in healthy donors. The PCR employed 60 Vbeta primers together with 13 Jbeta primers. Clones were read by immunoSEQ multiplex PCR, and TCRdb kept only the in-frame ones, dropping some. The repertoire holds over 200,000 clones, about three quarters seen once, with around 2.9% in the top ten. The sample comprised PBMCs. The receptor source for this set is an older woman in good health and CMV-seropositive.

This rearrangement joins TRBV27 to TRBJ1-5; 11 bases match TRBD1. V lost 7 bases and J lost 5; bases outside the gene matches: 16. Germline V gene lookup returns CDR1 MNHEY and CDR2 SMNVEV (reference sequence). The CDR3 totals 18 residues. The CDR3 loop reads CASTWTGGNEEEDQPQHF. The CDR3 DNA is TGTGCCAGCACGTGGACAGGGGGCAATGAAGAAGAAGATCAGCCCCAGCATTTT.

In DNA, the CDR3 is TGTGCCAGCAGACGGACAGGGGAGGGGGAGACCCAGTACTTC. This translates into CASRRTGEGETQYF. The chain has TRBV13 and TRBJ2-5; 9 positions match TRBD1. J gave up 5 bases and V 6 bases, and 7 bases lay outside the gene matches. The CDR3 runs 14 residues. Germline V gene sequence: CDR1 PRHDT, CDR2 FYEKMQ (reference sequence).

This clone occurred a few times. The rearrangement joins TRBV25-1 to TRBJ1-2; 8 bases agree with TRBD1. The germline V gene encodes CDR1 MGHDK and CDR2 SYGVNS. After removal of 3 bases from V and 3 bases from J, the junction contained 6 bases not matched to a gene. CDR3 length equals 15 residues. The CDR3 loop is CASSDPKQGDYGYTF. Written as DNA, the CDR3 is TGTGCCAGCAGTGATCCCAAACAGGGGGACTATGGCTACACCTTC.

V is TRBV6-1 and J is TRBJ1-1; a weak D match, TRBD1 (6 bases). The CDR3 loop spans 15 amino acids. The germline V gene encodes CDR1 MNHNS and CDR2 SASEGT. Between the trimmed V and J ends, which lost 4 bases and 4 bases, there was a span of 16 bases. The chain's CDR3 is CASSGRGTGITEAFF. The DNA for the CDR3 is TGTGCCAGCAGTGGTCGTGGTACAGGGATCACTGAAGCTTTCTTT.

In DNA, the CDR3 is TGCAGCGTTGGGGGACTAGGGGGGGCCAACACCGGGGAGCTGTTTTTT. Its translation: CSVGGLGGANTGELFF. The chain uses TRBV29-1 and TRBJ2-2; 8 positions agree with TRBD2. CDR1 and CDR2 from the germline V gene are SQVTM and ANQGSEA. J lost 2 bases, V lost 4 bases, and 9 bases had no gene match. CDR3 size: 16 residues.

As concerns this clone: Germline and junction disagree at one end, which may indicate a read error. V usage is TRBV6-5 and J usage is TRBJ2-2, with D perhaps matching TRBD2 (5 bases). Germline V gene lookup returns CDR1 MNHEY and CDR2 SVGAGI. The CDR3 is 13 residues long. DNA of the CDR3: TGTGCCAGCAAGCCGGGGAACCCCGGGGAGCTGTTTTTT. Its translation is CASKPGNPGELFF.

V gene TRBV30 combines with J gene TRBJ2-7; 8 nucleotides agree with TRBD1. The germline CDR1 and CDR2 sequences are GTSNPN and SVGIG (reference sequence). This CDR3 region has 13 residues. Losses at the gene ends were 3 bases for V and 4 bases for J; bases not matched to a gene: 5. In DNA, the CDR3 is TGTGCCTGGAGCCGGGGACAGGAATACGAGCAGTACTTC. Protein product: CAWSRGQEYEQYF.

V usage is TRBV9 and J usage is TRBJ2-3; 8 bases agree with TRBD2. The CDR3 is 15 residues long. Germline V lookup: CDR1 SGDLS, CDR2 YYNGEE. With 0 bases clipped from V and 2 bases from J, the junction kept 2 bases outside the gene matches. This chain's CDR3 is CASSVAGGVTDTQYF. The CDR3 bases are TGTGCCAGCAGCGTAGCGGGGGGGGTCACAGATACGCAGTATTTT.

For this clone: The same CDR3 is also encoded by other DNA sequences in this sample. V is TRBV20-1 and J is TRBJ2-1; D ambiguous. Trimming stripped 1 base from V and 8 bases from J, with 6 bases between. This CDR3 is 11 amino acids long. From germline, CDR1 is DFQATT and CDR2 SNEGSKA (reference sequence). CDR3 bases: TGCAGTGCTAGAGGAGGCCATGAGCAGTTCTTC. Its protein is CSARGGHEQFF.

CDR3: CASSPPEGRGNQPQHF. CDR3 sequence (DNA): TGTGCCAGCTCACCACCGGAGGGAAGAGGCAATCAGCCCCAGCATTTT. The chain joins TRBV18 to TRBJ1-5, with unresolved D. The V end lost 0 bases, the J end lost 2 bases, and 11 bases lay between the germline ends. The CDR3 runs to 16 residues. Germline CDR1 KGHSH, CDR2 LQKENI.

This sequence joins TRBV7-9 and TRBJ2-3; D not resolved. V lost 7 bases and J 2 bases, leaving 19 bases between the germline ends. This CDR3 comprises 16 residues. Germline V gives CDR1 SEHNR, CDR2 FQNEAQ (reference sequence). The CDR3 is CASTIPTPSSTDTQYF. Here the CDR3 DNA reads TGTGCCAGCACCATTCCCACTCCGTCCTCCACAGATACGCAGTATTTT.

The chain carries TRBV9 and TRBJ1-1; unclear D gene. Germline V gene lookup returns CDR1 SGDLS and CDR2 YYNGEE. The CDR3 spans 12 residues. Trimming shortened V by 3 bases and J by 3 bases, and 6 bases separated the two germline ends. The CDR3 region is CASSADYTEAFF. CDR3 DNA: TGTGCCAGCAGCGCAGATTACACTGAAGCTTTCTTT.

This clone was observed a handful of times. The genes are TRBV2 and TRBJ2-5; 7 nucleotides line up with TRBD1. The ends lost 7 bases at V and 2 bases at J; junction bases unmatched: 7. In germline, CDR1 is SNHLY, CDR2 FYNNEI. This CDR3 is 14 amino acids long. The CDR3 here is CASNIQGRQETQYF. The CDR3 nucleotides read TGTGCCAGCAATATACAGGGGAGACAAGAGACCCAGTACTTC.

The J gene is TRBJ2-1, the V gene TRBV2; D gene ambiguous. The CDR3 is made up of 13 amino acids. Germline assignment: CDR1 SNHLY and CDR2 FYNNEI. Trimming shortened V by 6 bases and J by 4 bases, and 10 bases separated the two germline ends. The CDR3 is CASRSTSYNEQFF. The CDR3 nucleotides are TGTGCCAGCAGGTCCACGAGTTACAATGAGCAGTTCTTC.

In this sample, this clone turned up a few times. The rearrangement links TRBV6-1 to TRBJ2-5, with TRBD2 matching 8 bases. Germline CDR1 reads MNHNS; CDR2 reads SASEGT. The CDR3 totals 13 residues. After removal of 6 bases from V and 5 bases from J, the junction contained 5 bases not matched to a gene. The CDR3 nucleotides are TGTGCCAGCAGAGCGGGAGCTAGGGAGACCCAGTACTTC. Translating it yields CASRAGARETQYF.

With regard to this clone: Other nucleotide sequences in the sample specify the same CDR3. The chain uses TRBV7-2 and TRBJ1-5; no clear D gene. Trimming stripped 2 bases from V and 5 bases from J, with 7 bases between. Germline V gene sequence: CDR1 SGHTA, CDR2 FQGNSA. This CDR3 comprises 13 residues. The CDR3 region has the DNA TGTGCCAGCAGCTTATGGAGGGATCAGCCCCAGCATTTT. This codes for CASSLWRDQPQHF.

The gene calls are TRBV5-6 and TRBJ2-7; 11 bases fit TRBD1. V lost 2 bases, J lost 3 bases, and 10 bases stayed unmatched. Germline CDR1 reads SGHDT; CDR2 reads YYEEEE. This CDR3 contains 17 residues. DNA for the CDR3: TGTGCCAGCAGCTTAGGGGTTCGGGACAGGGGGGACTACGAGCAGTACTTC. It is translated as CASSLGVRDRGDYEQYF.

The rearrangement uses TRBV30 and TRBJ1-5; no clear D. Germline V gives CDR1 GTSNPN, CDR2 SVGIG (reference sequence). Between the trimmed V and J ends, which lost 7 bases and 0 bases, there was a span of 10 bases. The CDR3 length is 13 residues. The CDR3 DNA reads as TGTGCCTTTTCCCGGGATAGCAATCAGCCCCAGCATTTT. It specifies CAFSRDSNQPQHF. Filled out from reference TRBV30 and TRBJ1-5, the complete variable domain reads SQTIHQWPATLVQPVGSPLSLECTVEGTSNPNLYWYRQAAGRGLQLLFYSVGIGQISSEVPQNLSASRPQDRQFILSSKKLLLSDSGFYLCAFSRDSNQPQHFGDGTRLSIL.

CDR3 sequence (DNA): TGTGCCAGCTCACCGGGACTAGCGAAAGAGACCCAGTACTTC. The encoded protein is CASSPGLAKETQYF. The chain recombines TRBV18 with TRBJ2-5; TRBD2 agrees at 10 bases. The CDR3 covers 14 residues. CDR1 and CDR2 from the germline V gene are KGHSH and LQKENI. After removal of 3 bases from V and 3 bases from J, the junction contained 1 base not matched to a gene. Full variable domain (rest looked up from reference TRBV18 and TRBJ2-5): NAGVMQNPRHLVRRRGQEARLRCSPMKGHSHVYWYRQLPEEGLKFMVYLQKENIIDESGMPKERFSAEFPKEGPSILRIQQVVRGDSAAYFCASSPGLAKETQYFGPGTRLLVL.

This clone appeared a single time. This sequence joins TRBV2 and TRBJ2-5; D is possibly TRBD1 (5 bases). This CDR3 spans 14 amino acids. V lost 8 bases and J 5 bases, leaving 18 bases between the germline ends. The V gene's germline CDR1 is SNHLY and CDR2 FYNNEI. DNA of the CDR3: TGTGCCAGCGGGCAGAATCAGGGATCGGAGACCCAGTACTTC. This encodes CASGQNQGSETQYF. Drawing the rest from reference TRBV2 and TRBJ2-5, the complete variable domain is EPEVTQTPSHQVTQMGQEVILRCVPISNHLYFYWYRQILGQKVEFLVSFYNNEISEKSEIFDDQFSVERPDGSNFTLKIRSTKLEDSAMYFCASGQNQGSETQYFGPGTRLLVL.

This sequence joins TRBV6-5 and TRBJ1-3; TRBD1 matches 7 bases. Germline lookup yields CDR1 MNHEY and CDR2 SVGAGI. The CDR3 length is 14 residues. Unmatched junction bases numbered 7, after V lost 8 bases and J lost 3 bases. CDR3 loop: CASWGQFGGNTIYF. The CDR3 DNA reads as TGTGCCAGCTGGGGACAGTTCGGTGGAAACACCATATATTTT.

The chain has TRBV5-1 and TRBJ2-7, with D uncertain. CDR3 length: 14 residues. The V end lost 0 bases, the J end lost 2 bases, and 9 bases lay between the germline ends. Germline lookup yields CDR1 SGHRS and CDR2 YFSETQ. This CDR3 reads CASSLVSPTYEQYF. The CDR3 DNA reads as TGCGCCAGCAGCTTGGTATCCCCTACCTACGAGCAGTACTTC.

In the case of this clone: The identical CDR3 is also encoded by other nucleotide sequences in the sample. The chain carries TRBV4-3 and TRBJ2-3; 7 bases align to TRBD2. The CDR3 is made up of 14 amino acids. Looked up from germline, CDR1 is LGHNA and CDR2 is YSLEER. Losses at the gene ends were 3 bases for V and 2 bases for J; bases not matched to a gene: 2. For the CDR3, the DNA is TGCGCCAGCAGCCAGGGACTATCCACAGATACGCAGTATTTT. Its translation: CASSQGLSTDTQYF.

The chain uses TRBV30 and TRBJ1-2; no clear D gene. This CDR3 has 14 residues. Germline V gene data show CDR1 as GTSNPN and CDR2 as SVGIG (reference sequence). Between the trimmed V and J ends, which lost 8 bases and 4 bases, there was a span of 20 bases. CDR3 residues: CAAPHISLAYGYTF. The CDR3 DNA reads TGTGCCGCCCCCCACATTTCTCTGGCCTATGGCTACACCTTC. The whole variable domain, filled in from reference TRBV30 and TRBJ1-2, reads SQTIHQWPATLVQPVGSPLSLECTVEGTSNPNLYWYRQAAGRGLQLLFYSVGIGQISSEVPQNLSASRPQDRQFILSSKKLLLSDSGFYLCAAPHISLAYGYTFGSGTRLTVV.

In DNA, the CDR3 is TGTGCCAGCAGCTTCGGACAGGAATGGTGGGAAAACATTCAGTACTTC. Translation: CASSFGQEWWENIQYF. This chain joins TRBV7-9 and TRBJ2-4, with 7 positions matching TRBD1. The CDR3 extends over 16 amino acids. CDR1 is SEHNR, CDR2 FQNEAQ, per germline (reference sequence). The ends lost 3 bases at V and 5 bases at J; junction bases unmatched: 10.

This clone was detected a few times. This sequence joins TRBV19 and TRBJ1-1; 7 positions agree with TRBD1. The CDR3 totals 14 residues. CDR1 is LNHDA and CDR2 is SQIVND in the germline V gene (reference sequence). V lost 3 bases to trimming and J lost 10 bases; unmatched junction nucleotides: 11. The CDR3 DNA reads as TGTGCCAGTAGTATTCTCGAGGGGGCCGTTGGAGCTTTCTTT. Translation gives CASSILEGAVGAFF.

This rearrangement joins TRBV7-9 to TRBJ2-3; 13 bases line up with TRBD2. Looked up from germline, CDR1 is SEHNR and CDR2 is FQNEAQ (reference sequence). V was clipped by 5 bases and J by 14 bases; unmatched bases: 16. This CDR3 comprises 16 residues. DNA of the CDR3: TGTGCCAGCAGCCCCCGCCGACTAGCGGGAGGAGGTAATCGGTATTTT. This encodes CASSPRRLAGGGNRYF. The variable domain in full, with the rest retrieved from reference TRBV7-9 and TRBJ2-3, is DTGVSQNPRHKITKRGQNVTFRCDPISEHNRLYWYRQTLGQGPEFLTYFQNEAQLEKSRLLSDRFSAERPKGSFSTLEIQRTEQGDSAMYLCASSPRRLAGGGNRYFGPGTRLTVL.